This T cell receptor beta chain is drawn from a study of identifying expanded T cells in peripheral blood. The method was immunoSEQ multiplex PCR; TCRdb's version includes in-frame clones alone and lacks a portion of them. The data show approximately 100,000 clones, with around 88% seen just once and around 3.6% held by the top ten. Study results and limitations: Differentially abundant clones: around 1.2 between replicates, around 17 at 2 to 3 weeks, around 20 at four. Clone count variance between roughly 2-week samples rose with total template count.

Trimming cost V 6 bases and J 1 base, with 11 bases left between them. The CDR3 has 14 amino acids. Per the germline V gene, CDR1 is MNHNY and CDR2 is SVGAGI (reference sequence). Turning to this clone: Its specificity is unknown.

Collection occurred without any documented infections or immune events in donors. The TCR originated in a person aged 18 to 69 in good health. Material for sequencing was blood. The rearrangement joins TRBV6-6 to TRBJ2-3, with D perhaps being TRBD1 or TRBD2 (5 bases each). CDR3 residues: CASRPGDRTDTQYF. For the CDR3, the DNA is TGTGCCAGCAGGCCCGGGGACCGCACAGATACGCAGTATTTT.